Listed below are T cell receptor beta chains from one sample, sequenced in a study of a mutant IDH1 vaccine in newly diagnosed glioma. Libraries were prepared by immunoSEQ multiplex PCR; TCRdb keeps only in-frame clonotypes and omits some of them. The data show fewer than 100,000 clones, with around 90% seen just once and around 0.6% held by the top ten. The sequencing here drew on PBMCs, taken from a glioma patient treated with radiotherapy, temozolomide or both. These receptors came from a woman aged 45 to 65 with glioma. Each CDR3 is given with its conserved first and last residue. The D gene is left open where the match is weak. Clone size is not always given. Where it is, it says once, few, many or a class for expanded clones.

d_call	j_call	v_call	clone_size	cdr3_length	cdr3_aa	cdr3_nt
TRBD2	TRBJ2-1	TRBV5-1	NA	17	CASAKPAGLAENNEQFF	TGCGCCAGCGCGAAGCCGGCGGGACTAGCGGAAAACAATGAGCAGTTCTTC
NA	TRBJ2-3	TRBV6-1	NA	14	CAISEPRQPDTQYF	TGTGCCATCAGTGAGCCACGCCAGCCAGATACGCAGTATTTT
NA	TRBJ2-3	TRBV18	NA	12	CASSQTTDTQYF	TGTGCCAGCTCGCAGACCACAGATACGCAGTATTTT
NA	TRBJ2-7	TRBV5-6	NA	15	CASSPPLGPTYEQYF	TGTGCCAGCAGCCCCCCGTTAGGGCCCACCTACGAGCAGTACTTC
NA	TRBJ2-3	TRBV5-4	once	15	CASSLEGMTADTQYF	TGTGCCAGCAGCTTGGAGGGGATGACAGCCGATACGCAGTATTTT
NA	TRBJ2-7	TRBV9	NA	13	CASSVAEGYEQYF	TGTGCCAGCAGCGTAGCGGAGGGGTACGAGCAGTACTTC
NA	TRBJ2-1	TRBV19	NA	14	CASSGSGSYNEQFF	TGTGCCAGTAGTGGGTCCGGATCCTACAATGAGCAGTTCTTC
NA	TRBJ1-4	TRBV30	NA	15	CAWNHLLGANEKLFF	TGTGCCTGGAATCACCTGCTGGGGGCTAATGAAAAACTGTTTTTT
NA	TRBJ1-5	TRBV5-1	few	13	CASSWDSNQPQHF	TGCGCCAGCAGCTGGGACAGCAATCAGCCCCAGCATTTT
TRBD2	TRBJ2-3	TRBV2	few	15	CASSGLAGITDTQYF	TGTGCCAGCAGTGGACTAGCGGGGATCACAGATACGCAGTATTTT
NA	TRBJ2-5	TRBV28	NA	15	CASITSGAGQETQYF	TGTGCCAGCATTACCTCAGGGGCAGGTCAAGAGACCCAGTACTTC
TRBD1	TRBJ1-5	TRBV4-1	NA	14	CASSAGGSNQPQHF	TGCGCCAGCAGCGCAGGGGGTAGCAATCAGCCCCAGCATTTT
NA	TRBJ2-7	TRBV7-9	NA	14	CASSLAGGTYEQYF	TGTGCCAGCAGCTTAGCGGGAGGCACCTACGAGCAGTACTTC
NA	TRBJ1-5	TRBV6-5	few	13	CASSYAGDQPQHF	TGTGCCAGCAGTTACGCAGGGGATCAGCCCCAGCATTTT
NA	TRBJ2-1	TRBV2	NA	12	CASKEGRNEQFF	TGTGCCAGCAAGGAGGGCAGGAATGAGCAGTTCTTC
TRBD2	TRBJ2-1	TRBV11-2	NA	15	CASSKTSGRGDEQFF	TGTGCCAGCAGCAAAACTAGCGGGAGAGGCGATGAGCAGTTCTTC
NA	TRBJ2-5	TRBV7-2	NA	15	CASSRTRTEKETQYF	TGTGCCAGCAGCCGCACGAGGACAGAGAAAGAGACCCAGTACTTC
TRBD2	TRBJ2-1	TRBV7-2	NA	15	CASSPGGSGYNEQFF	TGTGCCAGCAGCCCCGGGGGGAGCGGGTACAATGAGCAGTTCTTC
TRBD2	TRBJ2-2	TRBV10-3	NA	14	CAISGLAGTGELFF	TGTGCCATCAGTGGACTAGCGGGCACCGGGGAGCTGTTTTTT
NA	TRBJ2-6	TRBV7-9	NA	15	CASSWQGSGANVLTF	TGTGCCAGCAGCTGGCAGGGTTCTGGGGCCAACGTCCTGACTTTC
TRBD2	TRBJ2-1	TRBV9	NA	16	CASSVGVGLAGDEQFF	TGTGCCAGCAGCGTAGGGGTAGGACTAGCGGGAGATGAGCAGTTCTTC
NA	TRBJ1-2	TRBV5-1	NA	12	CASAPLNYGYTF	TGCGCCAGCGCTCCTTTAAACTATGGCTACACCTTC
TRBD1	TRBJ1-1	TRBV18	NA	15	CASSQWGTGDTEAFF	TGTGCCAGCTCACAATGGGGGACAGGGGACACTGAAGCTTTCTTT
NA	TRBJ1-1	TRBV5-1	NA	13	CASSLGLNTEAFF	TGCGCCAGCAGCTTGGGTCTGAACACTGAAGCTTTCTTT
TRBD1	TRBJ2-7	TRBV5-5	NA	14	CASSGQGGFYEQYF	TGTGCCAGCAGCGGACAGGGTGGCTTTTACGAGCAGTACTTC
NA	TRBJ1-3	TRBV4-2	NA	14	CASSQEDSGNTIYF	TGTGCCAGCAGCCAGGAGGACTCTGGAAACACCATATATTTT
NA	TRBJ2-2	TRBV27	NA	15	CASSLLRGSPGELFF	TGTGCCAGCAGTTTGCTACGGGGAAGTCCCGGGGAGCTGTTTTTT
TRBD1	TRBJ2-7	TRBV28	NA	14	CASTQTGGLYEQYF	TGTGCCAGCACCCAAACAGGGGGACTGTACGAGCAGTACTTC
TRBD1	TRBJ1-6	TRBV7-9	NA	14	CASSLDRGRSPLHF	TGTGCCAGCAGCTTAGACAGGGGGCGATCACCCCTCCACTTT
TRBD1	TRBJ2-7	TRBV6-5	NA	14	CASSEGQVSYEQYF	TGTGCCAGCAGTGAGGGACAGGTTAGCTACGAGCAGTACTTC
NA	TRBJ2-6	TRBV4-2	NA	17	CASSQAGEVDGANVLTF	TGTGCCAGCAGCCAAGCAGGTGAAGTTGATGGGGCCAACGTCCTGACTTTC
NA	TRBJ1-1	TRBV5-4	few	12	CASSLINTEAFF	TGTGCCAGCAGCCTAATAAACACTGAAGCTTTCTTT
NA	TRBJ2-7	TRBV6-1	NA	13	CASSEQEAYEQYF	TGTGCCAGCAGTGAACAGGAGGCCTACGAGCAGTACTTC
TRBD2	TRBJ2-3	TRBV11-2	NA	18	CASSFLPSWTSGTDTQYF	TGTGCCAGCAGCTTCCTCCCCTCCTGGACTAGCGGCACAGATACGCAGTATTTT
NA	TRBJ2-2	TRBV30	NA	13	CAGRDGYTGELFF	TGTGCCGGCCGGGACGGATACACCGGGGAGCTGTTTTTT
NA	TRBJ2-7	TRBV11-2	NA	18	CASSLEGGFGSHSYEQYF	TGTGCCAGCAGCTTAGAGGGCGGGTTCGGGTCCCACTCCTACGAGCAGTACTTC
TRBD2	TRBJ2-1	TRBV7-9	NA	16	CASSLTSGSAYNEQFF	TGTGCCAGCAGCTTAACTAGCGGGAGCGCCTACAATGAGCAGTTCTTC
TRBD1	TRBJ1-1	TRBV5-1	NA	16	CASSLAFDRVNTEAFF	TGCGCCAGCAGCTTGGCTTTCGACAGGGTGAACACTGAAGCTTTCTTT
NA	TRBJ2-7	TRBV30	NA	11	CAWANTYEQYF	TGTGCCTGGGCTAACACATACGAGCAGTACTTC
NA	TRBJ1-1	TRBV6-1	NA	13	CASRAPGKTEAFF	TGTGCCAGCAGGGCCCCGGGGAAAACTGAAGCTTTCTTT
NA	TRBJ1-4	TRBV5-5	NA	15	CASSLGGAGNEKLFF	TGTGCCAGCAGCTTGGGAGGGGCCGGTAATGAAAAACTGTTTTTT
TRBD2	TRBJ2-7	TRBV19	once	15	CASKGTSGSSYEQYF	TGTGCCAGTAAAGGGACTAGCGGGAGTTCCTACGAGCAGTACTTC
TRBD2	TRBJ2-1	TRBV19	once	14	CATLAGGSYNEQFF	TGTGCCACTCTAGCGGGAGGGTCCTACAATGAGCAGTTCTTC
NA	TRBJ1-1	TRBV20-1	NA	11	CSAWGNTEAFF	TGCAGTGCGTGGGGAAACACTGAAGCTTTCTTT
NA	TRBJ2-1	TRBV28	NA	13	CASSLLIGNEQFF	TGTGCCAGCAGTTTACTAATCGGCAATGAGCAGTTCTTC
NA	TRBJ2-3	TRBV11-2	NA	11	CTSSLEDTQYF	TGTACCAGCAGCTTAGAGGATACGCAGTATTTT
NA	TRBJ1-2	TRBV11-2	NA	14	CASSLNPGPYGYTF	TGTGCCAGCAGCTTAAATCCCGGACCTTATGGCTACACCTTC
NA	TRBJ1-3	TRBV9	NA	13	CASSVDSGNTIYF	TGTGCCAGCAGCGTGGACTCTGGAAACACCATATATTTT
NA	TRBJ1-2	TRBV16	NA	13	CASSQSGNYGYTF	TGTGCCAGCAGCCAATCAGGGAACTATGGCTACACCTTC
NA	TRBJ2-7	TRBV29-1	NA	13	CSAAGAEANEQYF	TGCAGCGCGGCAGGGGCTGAGGCTAACGAGCAGTACTTC
TRBD2	TRBJ2-7	TRBV28	NA	16	CASSAPSGRAPYEQYF	TGTGCCAGCAGTGCCCCTAGCGGGAGGGCCCCCTACGAGCAGTACTTC
NA	TRBJ2-7	TRBV2	NA	13	CASRADPTYEQYF	TGTGCCAGCAGAGCGGACCCCACCTACGAGCAGTACTTC
NA	TRBJ2-7	TRBV5-1	NA	13	CASGPGSYYEQYF	TGCGCCAGTGGGCCCGGGTCCTACTACGAGCAGTACTTC
TRBD2	TRBJ2-7	TRBV6-6	NA	14	CASSTWAGVHEQYF	TGTGCCAGCAGCACCTGGGCGGGAGTACACGAGCAGTACTTC
NA	TRBJ2-1	TRBV7-3	NA	12	CASSDLLSEQFF	TGTGCCAGCAGCGACCTCCTTAGTGAGCAGTTCTTC